This T cell receptor beta chain was sequenced during a study of shared clonotypes between healthy human individuals. The wider study: A couple of women and a few men aged 18 to 49 served as donors.

The table came from immunoSEQ multiplex PCR; TCRdb's copy has only in-frame clones and leaves some out. The repertoire holds roughly 2.6 million clones, with roughly nine tenths as singletons. Study-wide results and caveats: When naive CD4 clonotypes were compared across several donors, around 5% were shared.

As regards this clone: Its antigen is as yet unknown.

What was sequenced was naive CD4+ T cells sorted from blood. Stated subset: CD45RA+ positively selected. The sequence was obtained from a man aged 18 to 29 in good health.

The CDR3 is CASSSPGQGAGDGYTF. The CDR3, as DNA: TGTGCCAGCAGTAGTCCGGGACAGGGGGCCGGAGATGGCTACACCTTC. This chain uses TRBV28 with TRBJ1-2; 12 bases map to TRBD1. V was pared by 5 bases and J by 6 bases, with 10 bases of the junction left unmatched. Per the germline V gene, CDR1 is MDHEN and CDR2 is SYDVKM. The CDR3 runs 16 residues.